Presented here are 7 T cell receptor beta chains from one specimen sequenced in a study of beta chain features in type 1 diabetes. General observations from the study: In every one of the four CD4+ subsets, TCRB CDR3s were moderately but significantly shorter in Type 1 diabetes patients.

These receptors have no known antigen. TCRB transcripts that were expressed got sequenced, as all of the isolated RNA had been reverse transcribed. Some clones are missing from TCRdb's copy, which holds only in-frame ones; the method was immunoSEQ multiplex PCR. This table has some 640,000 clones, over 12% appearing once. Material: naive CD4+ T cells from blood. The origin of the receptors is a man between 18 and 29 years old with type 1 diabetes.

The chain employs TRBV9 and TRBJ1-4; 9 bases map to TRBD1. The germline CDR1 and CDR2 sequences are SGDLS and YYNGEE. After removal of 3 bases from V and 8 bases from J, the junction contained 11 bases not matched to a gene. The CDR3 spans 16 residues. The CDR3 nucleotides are TGTGCCAGCAGCGGGACAGGGGCAAGGAGAGGAGAAAAACTGTTTTTT. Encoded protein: CASSGTGARRGEKLFF.

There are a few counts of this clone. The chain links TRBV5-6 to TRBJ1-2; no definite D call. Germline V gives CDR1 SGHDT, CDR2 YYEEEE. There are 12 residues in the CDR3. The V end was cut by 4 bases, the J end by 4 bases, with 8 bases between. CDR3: CASSHTPYGYTF. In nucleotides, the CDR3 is TGTGCCAGCAGCCACACACCCTATGGCTACACCTTC.

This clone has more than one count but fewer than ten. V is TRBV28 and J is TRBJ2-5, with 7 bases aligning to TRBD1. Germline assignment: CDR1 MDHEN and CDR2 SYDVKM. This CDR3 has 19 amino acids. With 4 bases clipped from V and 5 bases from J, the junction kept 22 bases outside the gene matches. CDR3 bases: TGTGCCAGCAGTTACAATCTCAAACTTCCGGGACAGAGGGGGGAGACCCAGTACTTC. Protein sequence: CASSYNLKLPGQRGETQYF.

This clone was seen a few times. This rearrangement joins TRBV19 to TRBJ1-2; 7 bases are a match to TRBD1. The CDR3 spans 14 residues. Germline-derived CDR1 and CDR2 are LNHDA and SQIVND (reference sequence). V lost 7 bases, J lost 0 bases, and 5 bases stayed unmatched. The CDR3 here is CASTRDSTNYGYTF. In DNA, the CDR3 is TGTGCCAGTACCCGGGACAGCACTAACTATGGCTACACCTTC.

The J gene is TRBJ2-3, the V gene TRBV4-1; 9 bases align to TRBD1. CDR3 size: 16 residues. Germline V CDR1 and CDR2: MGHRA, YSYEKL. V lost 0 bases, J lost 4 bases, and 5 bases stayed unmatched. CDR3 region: CASSQDGTGRADTQYF. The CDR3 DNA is TGCGCCAGCAGCCAAGATGGGACAGGGAGGGCAGATACGCAGTATTTT.

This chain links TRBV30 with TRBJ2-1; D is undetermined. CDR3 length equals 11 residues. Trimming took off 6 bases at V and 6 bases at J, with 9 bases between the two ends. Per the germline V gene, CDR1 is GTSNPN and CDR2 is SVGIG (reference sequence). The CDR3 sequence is CACPDLNEQFF. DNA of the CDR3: TGTGCCTGCCCTGACCTCAATGAGCAGTTCTTC.

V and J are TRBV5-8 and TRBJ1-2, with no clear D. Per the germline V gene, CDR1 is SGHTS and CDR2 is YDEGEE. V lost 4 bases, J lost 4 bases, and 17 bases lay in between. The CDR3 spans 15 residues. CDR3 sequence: CASSPAPGRGYGYTF. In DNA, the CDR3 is TGTGCCAGCAGCCCCGCCCCGGGGAGAGGCTATGGCTACACCTTC.